The 2 T cell receptor beta chains given below trace back to one sample, sequenced in a study of CD8 T cells in ankylosing spondylitis. Findings and caveats of the study: Typical of ankylosing spondylitis blood, it appeared, was a TCR beta motif of roughly eight highly homologous variants.

TCRdb recomputed calls from the 5' RACE reads with MiXCR, one row per CDR3 protein. The data show about 540,000 distinct CDR3 sequences, with over 9.5% seen just once and 6.5% to 7% held by the top ten. What these receptors recognize is not known. The specimen sequenced was blood, either unsorted or a sorted T cell fraction (not recorded which). The receptor set was obtained from a male donor with ankylosing spondylitis.

The chain uses TRBV12-3 or TRBV12-4 and TRBJ1-1; D unresolved. Trimming took 4 bases from V and 3 from J, leaving 15 bases between them. The length of the CDR3 is 15 residues. CDR3 residues: CASSSQPLADTEAFF. The CDR3 nucleotides are TGTGCCAGCAGTTCTCAGCCTTTGGCGGACACTGAAGCTTTCTTT.

This clonotype showed up just a few times. This chain connects TRBV5-1 to TRBJ1-6, with unresolved D. V lost 7 bases and J 2 bases, leaving 19 bases between the germline ends. The CDR3 contains 17 residues. Germline CDR1 SGHRS, CDR2 YFSETQ. The CDR3 loop is CASENKKGETYNSPLHF. Written as DNA, the CDR3 is TGCGCCAGCGAGAACAAGAAGGGAGAGACCTATAATTCACCCCTCCACTTT.